The present entry profiles one TCR beta chain with its context. TCRdb redid the calling of the RT-PCR reads with MiXCR, one entry per CDR3 protein. The sample yields hundreds of thousands of distinct CDR3 sequences, approximately 15% seen once. CDR1 and CDR2 from the germline V gene are SEHNR and FQNEAQ (reference sequence). V dropped 3 bases and J dropped 7; count of bases not matched to a gene: 8. The CDR3 totals 14 residues. The source material was memory CD4+ T cells from blood. V and J are TRBV7-9 and TRBJ2-5; 7 bases align to TRBD1. This TCR was recovered from a female donor in good health, serving as a healthy control. CDR3 region: CASSLSQGVGTQYF. The CDR3 bases are TGTGCCAGCAGCTTGTCCCAGGGGGTTGGGACCCAGTACTTC.